A selection of T cell receptor beta chains follows, all from one sample in a study of OX40 agonist ivuxolimab in advanced cancers. Assay: immunoSEQ multiplex PCR; the TCRdb copy retains only in-frame clones and omits some. This table has 50,000 or so clones, 85% appearing once. The source was CD4+ or CD8+ T cells sorted from blood, collected in a trial of the OX40 agonist ivuxolimab. The receptors shown here come from an adult with an advanced solid tumor such as melanoma, head and neck, liver or kidney cancer. Each CDR3 is given with its conserved first and last residue. The D gene is left open where the match is weak. Expanded clones are given a class, and other clones once, few, many or no size at all.

J	D	size	V	DNA	CDR3
TRBJ2-1	-	-	TRBV7-3	TGTGCCAGCAGCTTAAGTACCGGGGAGTACAATGAGCAGTTCTTC	CASSLSTGEYNEQFF
TRBJ1-6	-	-	TRBV11-2	TGTGCCAGCAGCTTAGTTTCGGGGGATAGCTCCTATAATTCACCCCTCCACTTT	CASSLVSGDSSYNSPLHF
TRBJ1-4	TRBD1	-	TRBV9	TGTGCCAGCAGCGGACAGGGTAACCAGGCGCCTGAAAAACTGTTTTTT	CASSGQGNQAPEKLFF
TRBJ1-1	-	once	TRBV28	TGTGCCAGCAGGGAGAACACTGAAGCTTTCTTT	CASRENTEAFF
TRBJ1-1	-	-	TRBV5-1	TGCGCCAGCAGCTCCCCAGGGGCATCGAACACTGAAGCTTTCTTT	CASSSPGASNTEAFF
TRBJ2-2	-	once	TRBV10-1	TGCGCCAGCAGTGAGGGAAGGGCCACCGGGGAGCTGTTTTTT	CASSEGRATGELFF
TRBJ1-2	-	-	TRBV6-5	TGTGCCAGCAGATTTACAGGAGACTATGGCTACACCTTC	CASRFTGDYGYTF
TRBJ2-2	-	-	TRBV28	TGTGTCAGCCGTCCGGACACCCCGGGAGGGGAGCTGTTTTTT	CVSRPDTPGGELFF
TRBJ2-6	-	-	TRBV5-1	TGCGCCAGCAGCGAAAAGCCATGGGCCTCTGGGGCCAACGTCCTGACTTTC	CASSEKPWASGANVLTF
TRBJ1-3	-	-	TRBV30	TGTGCCTGGAACGGCGCCTCTGGAAACACCATATATTTT	CAWNGASGNTIYF
TRBJ2-5	TRBD1	-	TRBV7-6	TGTGCCAGCAGCTCCCCCACAGGGGGAGAGACCCAGTACTTC	CASSSPTGGETQYF
TRBJ2-1	-	-	TRBV7-2	TGTGCCGGTGGACTGGGGGCCAATGAGCAGTTCTTC	CAGGLGANEQFF
TRBJ2-3	-	-	TRBV4-3	TGCGCCAGCAGCCAATCCCGGGGGGCGATCCATACGCAGTATTTT	CASSQSRGAIHTQYF
TRBJ2-1	-	-	TRBV19	TGTGCCAGTAGTATTGTCCGGATTTCCTACAATGAGCAGTTCTTC	CASSIVRISYNEQFF
TRBJ2-6	-	medium-sized	TRBV21-1	TGTGCCAGCAGCTCACTAGCGAATTCTGGGGCCAACGTCCTGACTTTC	CASSSLANSGANVLTF
TRBJ1-1	-	-	TRBV7-9	TGTGCCAGCAGCCCACAGGGCTTGAACACTGAAGCTTTCTTT	CASSPQGLNTEAFF
TRBJ2-1	-	-	TRBV9	TGTGCCAGCAGCTCCGAACGGGGATTGGGTGATGAGCAGTTCTTC	CASSSERGLGDEQFF
TRBJ2-3	-	few	TRBV19	TGTGCCAGTAGTCAGGGGACGGACTACACAATGGATACGCAGTATTTT	CASSQGTDYTMDTQYF
TRBJ1-2	-	-	TRBV30	TGTGCCTGGGGGTTTAGGGAACGGTACTATGGCTACACCTTC	CAWGFRERYYGYTF
TRBJ1-5	-	-	TRBV6-6	TGTGCCAGCAGTTACAAGGGGGTACATCAGCCCCAGCATTTT	CASSYKGVHQPQHF
TRBJ2-7	-	-	TRBV4-1	TGCGCCAGCAGCCAAGAACCCGCCTCTATGAGGTTCTCCTACGAGCAGTACTTC	CASSQEPASMRFSYEQYF
TRBJ2-5	-	-	TRBV19	TGTGCCAGTACCTTTAGGATGGGAGAGACCCAGTACTTC	CASTFRMGETQYF
TRBJ1-5	-	-	TRBV4-1	TGCGCCAGCAGCCTGACACCTAGCAATCAGCCCCAGCATTTT	CASSLTPSNQPQHF
TRBJ2-1	-	-	TRBV6-5	TGTGCCAGCAGTTACTCGAATGAGCAGTTCTTC	CASSYSNEQFF
TRBJ2-5	-	-	TRBV6-5	TGTGCCAGCAGTTACGACGTTGCAGGGGTCCAAGAGACCCAGTACTTC	CASSYDVAGVQETQYF
TRBJ1-4	TRBD1	-	TRBV9	TGTGCCAGCAGCGCTGAACAGGGGGCAAGGGAAAAACTGTTTTTT	CASSAEQGAREKLFF
TRBJ1-2	-	large	TRBV19	TGTGCCAGTAGTCCCGGGGGTACCGGGACACGCTTCTATGGCTACACCTTC	CASSPGGTGTRFYGYTF
TRBJ2-1	TRBD2	-	TRBV27	TGTGCCAGCCAAGCGGGGCTTTCCTACAATGAGCAGTTCTTC	CASQAGLSYNEQFF
TRBJ2-7	TRBD1	-	TRBV5-1	TGCGCCAGTACCAACGGACAGGGGTTCGGCGAGCAGTACTTC	CASTNGQGFGEQYF